This TCR beta chain was sequenced during a study of control samples from healthy donors and cancer patients. The germline CDR1 and CDR2 sequences are MNHEY and SMNVEV (reference sequence). Trimming cost V 3 bases and J 0 bases, with 8 bases left between them. The CDR3 sequence is 14 residues long. Data came from immunoSEQ multiplex PCR; TCRdb stores just in-frame clones and leaves some out. This repertoire shows more than 95,000 clones, 80% to 90% found once; its top ten account for 2.9%. Material for sequencing was blood. The chain recombines TRBV27 with TRBJ1-1; no clear D. This receptor was identified in a man between 60 and 75 years old in good health. In nucleotides, the CDR3 is TGTGCCAGCAGTTTGCGATACTTGAACACTGAAGCTTTCTTT. Amino acid sequence: CASSLRYLNTEAFF.